A single sample gave rise to the 17 T cell receptor beta chains below, sequenced in a study of T cells expressing NK-cell markers. TCRdb reanalyzed the 5' RACE reads and collapses them to one entry per CDR3 protein, without DNA. Its table lists fewer than 400,000 distinct CDR3 sequences. Sequenced sample: blood T cells: a sorted CD56 or NKG2C T cell subset, CD4+ or CD8+ T cells, or bulk PBMC T cells (not recorded which). These receptors originate from a woman between 45 and 65 years old in good health.

The chain combines TRBV7-2 with TRBJ2-1; no DNA is available, so the TRBD2 call from TCRdb remains unchecked. The V gene's germline CDR1 is SGHTA and CDR2 FQGNSA. The CDR3 runs to 13 residues. The CDR3 sequence is CASSSTASKFQFF.

The chain uses TRBV12-2 and TRBJ2-5. TRBV12-2 is a pseudogene segment. CDR3 length: 16 residues. This CDR3 is CASRLAAVWYQETQYF.

The gene calls are TRBV9 and TRBJ2-1; TCRdb calls TRBD2, which cannot be checked without DNA. Per germline, CDR1 SGDLS and CDR2 YYNGEE. The CDR3 has 16 residues. CDR3 residues: CASSVEPTSSGNEQFF.

This rearrangement joins TRBV7-2 to TRBJ2-3; lacking DNA, the TRBD2 call made by TCRdb goes unchecked. This CDR3 region has 16 residues. Germline CDR1 is SGHTA and CDR2 is FQGNSA. The CDR3: CASSSGRGAGTDTQYF.

The chain combines TRBV30 with TRBJ2-7; TCRdb lists TRBD1, though no DNA is available to test this call. CDR1 is GTSNPN, CDR2 SVGIG, per germline (reference sequence). The CDR3 is made up of 14 amino acids. The CDR3 protein is CAWSFSGQEYEQYF.

The chain has TRBV6-2 or TRBV6-3 and TRBJ1-4. The CDR3 is 12 amino acids. Germline lookup yields CDR1 MNHEY and CDR2 SVGEGT. The CDR3 spells CASSYNNEKLFF.

The chain combines TRBV15 with TRBJ1-5. Germline V gives CDR1 LNHNV, CDR2 YYDKDF (reference sequence). The CDR3 length is 14 residues. The CDR3 is CATSRDRGIGPQHF.

The chain employs TRBV12-3 or TRBV12-4 and TRBJ2-7; TCRdb's D call of TRBD1 is untestable without DNA. The CDR3 runs to 12 residues. CDR3 protein: CASSLQGVEQYF.

This sequence joins TRBV5-1 and TRBJ2-7. The germline V gene encodes CDR1 SGHRS and CDR2 YFSETQ. The CDR3 runs to 16 residues. This CDR3 is CASSLGGIHVPYEQYF. Together with reference TRBV5-1 and TRBJ2-7, the CDR3 gives the full variable domain: KAGVTQTPRYLIKTRGQQVTLSCSPISGHRSVSWYQQTPGQGLQFLFEYFSETQRNKGNFPGRFSGRQFSNSRSEMNVSTLELGDSALYLCASSLGGIHVPYEQYFGPGTRLTVT.

The rearrangement links TRBV5-1 to TRBJ1-5; absent DNA, TCRdb's TRBD1 call cannot be checked. CDR1 and CDR2 (germline): SGHRS, YFSETQ. The CDR3 is made up of 15 amino acids. The CDR3 region is CASSTGDRGNQPQHF.

The V and J genes are TRBV7-9 and TRBJ2-5. Germline V gene lookup returns CDR1 SEHNR and CDR2 FQNEAQ (reference sequence). The CDR3 runs 13 residues. CDR3 sequence: CASSLDETETQYF. The full variable domain, in which reference TRBV7-9 and TRBJ2-5 provide the parts outside the CDR3, is DTGVSQNPRHKITKRGQNVTFRCDPISEHNRLYWYRQTLGQGPEFLTYFQNEAQLEKSRLLSDRFSAERPKGSFSTLEIQRTEQGDSAMYLCASSLDETETQYFGPGTRLLVL.

The chain uses TRBV19 and TRBJ2-7; TCRdb indicates TRBD1, and absent DNA this call remains unverified. The length of the CDR3 is 15 residues. Germline CDR1 reads LNHDA; CDR2 reads SQIVND (reference sequence). The CDR3 loop is CASSIFQGSSYEQYF.

This chain uses TRBV12-3 or TRBV12-4 with TRBJ1-2. The CDR3 length is 15 residues. This CDR3 is CASTQLGSGGYGYTF.

This sequence joins TRBV30 and TRBJ2-2; lacking DNA, the TRBD1 call made by TCRdb goes unchecked. Germline CDR1 is GTSNPN and CDR2 is SVGIG (reference sequence). The CDR3 runs 15 residues. The CDR3 protein is CAWSVSGQDTGELFF.

CDR3 in amino acids: CASSRTDNSPLHF. The chain uses TRBV5-1 and TRBJ1-6; without DNA, the TCRdb call of TRBD1 cannot be checked. Germline lookup yields CDR1 SGHRS and CDR2 YFSETQ. This CDR3 is built from 13 residues.

The chain joins TRBV18 to TRBJ2-2. The CDR3 spans 14 residues. The germline V gene encodes CDR1 KGHSH and CDR2 LQKENI. CDR3 amino acids: CASSSYRGDGELFF.

The chain uses TRBV7-2 and TRBJ2-7; TCRdb selects TRBD1, and the lack of DNA leaves this call unchecked. CDR1 is SGHTA and CDR2 is FQGNSA in the germline V gene. The CDR3 sequence is 15 residues long. Here the CDR3 reads CASSLIGQGDYEQYF.